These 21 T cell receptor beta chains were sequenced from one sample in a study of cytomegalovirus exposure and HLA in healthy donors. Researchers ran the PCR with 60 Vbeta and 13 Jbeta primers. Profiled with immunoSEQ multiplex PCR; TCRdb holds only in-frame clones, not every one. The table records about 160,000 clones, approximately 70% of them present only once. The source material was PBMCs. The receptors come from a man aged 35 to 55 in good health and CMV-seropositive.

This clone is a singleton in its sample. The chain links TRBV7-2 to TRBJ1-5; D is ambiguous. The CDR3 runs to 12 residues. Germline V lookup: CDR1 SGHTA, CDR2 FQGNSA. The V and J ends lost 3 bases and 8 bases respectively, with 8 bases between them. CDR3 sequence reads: CASSFREEPQHF. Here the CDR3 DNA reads TGTGCCAGCAGCTTCCGCGAGGAGCCCCAGCATTTT. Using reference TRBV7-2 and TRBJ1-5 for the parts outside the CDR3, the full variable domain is GAGVSQSPSNKVTEKGKDVELRCDPISGHTALYWYRQSLGQGLEFLIYFQGNSAPDKSGLPSDRFSAERTGGSVSTLTIQRTQQEDSAVYLCASSFREEPQHFGDGTRLSIL.

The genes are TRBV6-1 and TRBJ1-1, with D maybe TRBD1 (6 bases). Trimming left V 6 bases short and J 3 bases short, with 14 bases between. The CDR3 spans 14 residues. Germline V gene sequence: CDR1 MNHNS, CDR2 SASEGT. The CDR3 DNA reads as TGTGCCAGCAGCTTACAGGGTAGGGACACTGAAGCTTTCTTT. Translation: CASSLQGRDTEAFF.

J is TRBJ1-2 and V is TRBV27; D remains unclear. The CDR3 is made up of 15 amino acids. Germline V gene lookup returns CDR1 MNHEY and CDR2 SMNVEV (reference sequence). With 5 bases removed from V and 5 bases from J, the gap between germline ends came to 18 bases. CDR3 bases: TGTGCCAGCAGTCCGAGAAGAGGGCTGGGGTATGGCTACACCTTC. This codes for CASSPRRGLGYGYTF.

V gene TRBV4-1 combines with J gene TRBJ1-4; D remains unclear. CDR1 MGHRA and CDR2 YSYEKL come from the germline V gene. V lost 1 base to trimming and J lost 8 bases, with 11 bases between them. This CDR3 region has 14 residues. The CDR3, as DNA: TGCGCCAGCAGCCAAGGAGCCATGAAGGAAAAACTGTTTTTT. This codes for CASSQGAMKEKLFF.

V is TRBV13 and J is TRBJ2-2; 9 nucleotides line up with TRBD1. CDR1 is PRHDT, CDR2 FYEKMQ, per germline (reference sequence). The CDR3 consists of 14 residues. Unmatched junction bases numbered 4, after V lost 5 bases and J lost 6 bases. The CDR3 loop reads CASSLRTGAGELFF. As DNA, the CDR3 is TGTGCCAGCAGCCTTCGGACAGGGGCCGGGGAGCTGTTTTTT.

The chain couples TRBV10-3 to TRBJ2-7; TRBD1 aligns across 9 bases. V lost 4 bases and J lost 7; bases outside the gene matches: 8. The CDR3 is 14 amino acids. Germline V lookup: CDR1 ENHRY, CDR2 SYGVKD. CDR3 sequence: CAISGGTGKEEQYF. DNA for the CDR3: TGTGCCATCAGTGGGGGGACAGGGAAGGAAGAGCAGTACTTC.

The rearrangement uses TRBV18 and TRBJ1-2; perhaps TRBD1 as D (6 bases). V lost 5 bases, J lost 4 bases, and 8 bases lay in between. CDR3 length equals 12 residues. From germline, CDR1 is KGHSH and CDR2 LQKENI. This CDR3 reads CASSRGSYGYTF. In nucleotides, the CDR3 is TGTGCCAGCTCAAGGGGGAGCTATGGCTACACCTTC.

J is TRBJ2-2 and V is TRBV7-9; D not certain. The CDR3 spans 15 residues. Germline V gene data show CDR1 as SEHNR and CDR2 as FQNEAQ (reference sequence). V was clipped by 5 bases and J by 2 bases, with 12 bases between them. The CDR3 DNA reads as TGTGCCAGCAGCCCACCGGTCCTAAACACCGGGGAGCTGTTTTTT. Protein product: CASSPPVLNTGELFF.

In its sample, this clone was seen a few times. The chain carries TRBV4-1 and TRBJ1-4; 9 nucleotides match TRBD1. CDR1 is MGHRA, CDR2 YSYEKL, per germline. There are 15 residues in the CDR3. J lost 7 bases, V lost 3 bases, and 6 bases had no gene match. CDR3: CASSQLGQGIEKLFF. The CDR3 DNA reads TGCGCCAGCAGCCAGCTTGGACAGGGGATTGAAAAACTGTTTTTT.

The CDR3 DNA follows: TGTGCCAGTAGTATGGGCATGGCGGGTGAAAAACTGTTTTTT. Protein: CASSMGMAGEKLFF. The chain carries TRBV19 and TRBJ1-4; no reliable D call. Germline lookup yields CDR1 LNHDA and CDR2 SQIVND (reference sequence). V was clipped by 3 bases and J by 7 bases, with 12 bases between them. CDR3 length: 14 amino acids.

The CDR3 nucleotides read TGTGCCAGCAGCTCGCCCGTCGGAGGGGGGGCGAACACCGGGGAGCTGTTTTTT. Amino acid sequence: CASSSPVGGGANTGELFF. V is TRBV7-2 and J is TRBJ2-2, with D perhaps TRBD2 (7 bases). V lost 4 bases to trimming and J lost 0 bases, with 18 bases between them. This CDR3 contains 18 residues. CDR1 is SGHTA, CDR2 FQGNSA, per germline.

CDR3 residues: CASSETRGAGELFF. CDR3 bases: TGTGCCAGCAGTGAGACTAGAGGGGCCGGGGAGCTGTTTTTT. The chain couples TRBV25-1 to TRBJ2-2; TRBD2 is a possible D gene (6 bases). V lost 3 bases and J lost 6, with 11 bases in between. The CDR3 covers 14 residues. The germline gives CDR1 MGHDK, CDR2 SYGVNS.

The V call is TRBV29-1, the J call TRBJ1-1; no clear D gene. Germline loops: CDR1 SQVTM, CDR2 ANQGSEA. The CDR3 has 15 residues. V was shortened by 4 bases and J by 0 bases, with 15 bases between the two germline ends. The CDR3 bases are TGCAGCGTTGTTGTGGGCAGCCAAATGAACACTGAAGCTTTCTTT. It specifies CSVVVGSQMNTEAFF. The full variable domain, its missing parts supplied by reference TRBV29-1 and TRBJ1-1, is SAVISQKPSRDICQRGTSLTIQCQVDSQVTMMFWYRQQPGQSLTLIATANQGSEATYESGFVIDKFPISRPNLTFSTLTVSNMSPEDSSIYLCSVVVGSQMNTEAFFGQGTRLTVV.

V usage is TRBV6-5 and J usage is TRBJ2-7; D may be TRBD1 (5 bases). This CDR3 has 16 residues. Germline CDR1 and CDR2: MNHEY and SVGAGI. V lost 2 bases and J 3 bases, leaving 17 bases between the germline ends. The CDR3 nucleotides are TGTGCCAGCAGTTACGGACATCCCTGGGGCCTCTACGAGCAGTACTTC. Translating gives CASSYGHPWGLYEQYF.

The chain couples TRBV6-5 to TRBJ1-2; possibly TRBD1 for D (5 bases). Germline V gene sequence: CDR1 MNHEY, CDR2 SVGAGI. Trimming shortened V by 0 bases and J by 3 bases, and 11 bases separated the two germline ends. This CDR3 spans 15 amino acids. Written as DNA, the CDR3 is TGTGCCAGCAGTTACTCGGTCCAGGGATACTATGGCTACACCTTC. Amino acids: CASSYSVQGYYGYTF.

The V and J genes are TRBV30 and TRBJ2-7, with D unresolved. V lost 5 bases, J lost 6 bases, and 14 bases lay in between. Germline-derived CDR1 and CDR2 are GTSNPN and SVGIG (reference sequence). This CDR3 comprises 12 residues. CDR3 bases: TGTGCCTGGTCCCCCACCACAAGCGAGCAGTACTTC. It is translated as CAWSPTTSEQYF.

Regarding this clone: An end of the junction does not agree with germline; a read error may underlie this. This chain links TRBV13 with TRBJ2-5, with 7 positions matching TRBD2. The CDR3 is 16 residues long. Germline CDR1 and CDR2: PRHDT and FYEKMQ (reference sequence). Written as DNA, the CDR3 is TGTGCCAGCAGCTTACGCCTCACGGGGAGGGGAGAGAGCCAGTACTTC. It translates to CASSLRLTGRGESQYF.

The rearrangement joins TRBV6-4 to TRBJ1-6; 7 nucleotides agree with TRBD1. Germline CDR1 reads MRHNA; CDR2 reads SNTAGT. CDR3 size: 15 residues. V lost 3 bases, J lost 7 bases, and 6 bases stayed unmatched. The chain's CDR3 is CASSESTGRNSPLHF. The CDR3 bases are TGTGCCAGCAGTGAATCGACAGGGCGGAATTCACCCCTCCACTTT.

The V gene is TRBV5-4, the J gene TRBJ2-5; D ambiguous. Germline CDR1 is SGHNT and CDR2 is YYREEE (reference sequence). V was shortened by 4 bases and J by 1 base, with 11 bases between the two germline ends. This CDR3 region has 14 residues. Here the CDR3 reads CASSPPWSQETQYF. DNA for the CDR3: TGTGCCAGCAGCCCTCCCTGGAGCCAAGAGACCCAGTACTTC.

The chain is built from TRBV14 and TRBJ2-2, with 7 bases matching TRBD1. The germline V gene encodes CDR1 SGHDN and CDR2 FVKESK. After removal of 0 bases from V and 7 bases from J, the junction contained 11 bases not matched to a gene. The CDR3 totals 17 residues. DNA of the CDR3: TGTGCCAGCAGCCAAGAAAAGGGGGCAAAGTACGGCGGGGAGCTGTTTTTT. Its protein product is CASSQEKGAKYGGELFF.

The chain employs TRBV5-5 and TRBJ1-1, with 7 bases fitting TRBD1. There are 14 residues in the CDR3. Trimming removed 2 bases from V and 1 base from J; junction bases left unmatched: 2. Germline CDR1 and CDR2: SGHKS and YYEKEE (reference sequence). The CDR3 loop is CASSLRQGNTEAFF. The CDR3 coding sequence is TGTGCCAGCAGCTTAAGACAGGGGAACACTGAAGCTTTCTTT.